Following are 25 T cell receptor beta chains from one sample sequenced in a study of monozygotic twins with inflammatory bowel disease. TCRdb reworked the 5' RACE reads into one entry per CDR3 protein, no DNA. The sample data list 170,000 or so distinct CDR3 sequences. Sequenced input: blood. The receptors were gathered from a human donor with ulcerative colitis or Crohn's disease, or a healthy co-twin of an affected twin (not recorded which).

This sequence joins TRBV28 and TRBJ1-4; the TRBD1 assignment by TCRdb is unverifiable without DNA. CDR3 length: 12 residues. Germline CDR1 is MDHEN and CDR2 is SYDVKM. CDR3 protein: CASSFVGGKLFF.

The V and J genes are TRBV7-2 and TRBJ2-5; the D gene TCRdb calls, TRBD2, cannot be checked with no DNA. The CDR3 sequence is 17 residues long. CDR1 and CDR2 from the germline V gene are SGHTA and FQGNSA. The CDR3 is CASSLARLAGIGETQYF.

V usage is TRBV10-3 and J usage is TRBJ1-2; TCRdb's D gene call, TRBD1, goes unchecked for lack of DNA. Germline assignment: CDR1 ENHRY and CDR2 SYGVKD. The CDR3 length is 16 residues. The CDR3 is CAISDSTSGHYYGYTF.

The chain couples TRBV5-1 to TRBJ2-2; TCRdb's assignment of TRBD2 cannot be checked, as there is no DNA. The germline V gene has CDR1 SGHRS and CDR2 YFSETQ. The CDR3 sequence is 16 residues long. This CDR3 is CASSPGLAENTGELFF.

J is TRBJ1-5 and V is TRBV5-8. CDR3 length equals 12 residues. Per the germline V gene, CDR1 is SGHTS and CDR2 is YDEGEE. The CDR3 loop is CASSSYNQPQHF.

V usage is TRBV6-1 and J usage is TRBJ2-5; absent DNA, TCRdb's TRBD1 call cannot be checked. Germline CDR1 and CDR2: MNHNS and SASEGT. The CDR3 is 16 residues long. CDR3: CASTGEAPGLRETQYF.

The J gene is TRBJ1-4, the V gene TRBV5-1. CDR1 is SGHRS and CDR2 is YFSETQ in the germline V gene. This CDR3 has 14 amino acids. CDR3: CASSLGGVSEKLFF.

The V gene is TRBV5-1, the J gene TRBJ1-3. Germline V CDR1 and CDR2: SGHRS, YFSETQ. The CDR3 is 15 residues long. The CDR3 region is CASSLAPSSGNTIYF.

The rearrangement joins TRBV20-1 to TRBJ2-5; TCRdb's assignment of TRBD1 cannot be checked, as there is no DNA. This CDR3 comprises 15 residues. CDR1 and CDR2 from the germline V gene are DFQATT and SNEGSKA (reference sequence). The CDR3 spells CSAREGRGLQETQYF.

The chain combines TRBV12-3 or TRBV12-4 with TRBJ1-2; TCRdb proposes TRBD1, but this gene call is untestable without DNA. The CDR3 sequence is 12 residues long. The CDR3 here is CASSFPPGGYTF.

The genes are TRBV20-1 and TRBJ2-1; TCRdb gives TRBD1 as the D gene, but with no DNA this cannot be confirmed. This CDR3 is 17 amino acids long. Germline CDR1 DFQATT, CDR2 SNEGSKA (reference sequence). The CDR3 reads CSARDVLAGGPHNEQFF.

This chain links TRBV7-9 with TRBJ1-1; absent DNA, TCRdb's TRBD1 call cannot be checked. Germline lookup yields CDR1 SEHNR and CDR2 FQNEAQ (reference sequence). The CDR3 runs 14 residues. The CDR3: CASSLVSAGAEAFF.

CDR3 sequence reads: CASSRIVGGEAFF. The V gene is TRBV7-2, the J gene TRBJ1-1; the D gene TCRdb calls, TRBD1, cannot be checked with no DNA. CDR3 length equals 13 residues. The germline gives CDR1 SGHTA, CDR2 FQGNSA.

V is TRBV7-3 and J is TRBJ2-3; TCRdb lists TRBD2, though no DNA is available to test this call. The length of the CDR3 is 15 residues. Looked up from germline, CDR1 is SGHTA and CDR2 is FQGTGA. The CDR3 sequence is CASSLKTSGTDTQYF.

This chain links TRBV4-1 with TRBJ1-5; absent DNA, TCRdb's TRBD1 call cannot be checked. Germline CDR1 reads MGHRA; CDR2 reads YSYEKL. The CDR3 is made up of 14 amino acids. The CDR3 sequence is CASSQWTVNQPQHF.

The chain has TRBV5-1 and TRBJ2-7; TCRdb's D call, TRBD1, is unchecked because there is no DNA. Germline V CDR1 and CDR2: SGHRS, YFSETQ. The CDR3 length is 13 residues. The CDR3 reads CASSYGTGYEQYF.

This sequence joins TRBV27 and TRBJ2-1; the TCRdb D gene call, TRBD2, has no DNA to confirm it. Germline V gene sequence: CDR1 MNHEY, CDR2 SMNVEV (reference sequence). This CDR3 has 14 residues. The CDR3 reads CASSLEGRNNEQFF.

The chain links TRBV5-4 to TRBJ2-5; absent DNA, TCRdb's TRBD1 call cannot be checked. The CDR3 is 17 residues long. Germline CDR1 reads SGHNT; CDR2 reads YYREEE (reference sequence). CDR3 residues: CASSLVGVQGLGKTQYF.

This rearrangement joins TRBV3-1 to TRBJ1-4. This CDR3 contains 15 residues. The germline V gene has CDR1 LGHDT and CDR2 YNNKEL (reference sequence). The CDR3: CASSQRERRNEKLFF. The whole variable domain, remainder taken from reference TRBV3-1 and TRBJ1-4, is DTAVSQTPKYLVTQMGNDKSIKCEQNLGHDTMYWYKQDSKKFLKIMFSYNNKELIINETVPNRFSPKSPDKAHLNLHINSLELGDSAVYFCASSQRERRNEKLFFGSGTQLSVL.

CDR3 sequence: CASSLGLAGPPYNEQFF. The chain carries TRBV28 and TRBJ2-1; TCRdb's D gene call, TRBD2, goes unchecked for lack of DNA. Germline V lookup: CDR1 MDHEN, CDR2 SYDVKM. The CDR3 length is 17 residues.

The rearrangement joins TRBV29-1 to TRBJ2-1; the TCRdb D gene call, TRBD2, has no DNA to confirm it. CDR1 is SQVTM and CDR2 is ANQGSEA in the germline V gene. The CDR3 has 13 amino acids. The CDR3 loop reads CSVGKSRMDEQFF.

The CDR3 loop reads CSARDSRSGNTIYF. This chain connects TRBV20-1 to TRBJ1-3. Germline CDR1 is DFQATT and CDR2 is SNEGSKA (reference sequence). The CDR3 is 14 amino acids.

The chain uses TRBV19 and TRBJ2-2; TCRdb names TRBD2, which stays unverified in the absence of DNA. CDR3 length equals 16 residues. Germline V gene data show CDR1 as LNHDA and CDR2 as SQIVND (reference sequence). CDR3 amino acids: CASSISPAGGTGELFF.

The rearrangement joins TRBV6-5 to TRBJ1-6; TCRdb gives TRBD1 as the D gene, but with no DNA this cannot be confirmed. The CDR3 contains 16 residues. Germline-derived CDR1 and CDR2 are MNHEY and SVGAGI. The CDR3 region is CASSYSTGYGNSPLHF.

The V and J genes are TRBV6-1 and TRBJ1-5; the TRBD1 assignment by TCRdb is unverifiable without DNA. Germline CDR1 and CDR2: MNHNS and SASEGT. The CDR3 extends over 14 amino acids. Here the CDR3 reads CASGVGSGNQPQHF.